This TCR beta chain stems from a study of blood T cell repertoires in COVID-19. This clone has a single count. Only in-frame clones appear in the TCRdb table, and some are missing; sequencing was by immunoSEQ multiplex PCR. Counted here are 80,000 or so clones, approximately 89% occurring once; the ten biggest clones make up less than 2.5%. The CDR3 is 18 amino acids. Trimming took 3 bases from V and 3 from J, leaving 23 bases between them. From germline, CDR1 is SEHNR and CDR2 FQNEAQ (reference sequence). Sequencing input: peripheral blood. This rearrangement joins TRBV7-9 to TRBJ1-1, with a possible D match to TRBD1 (5 bases). The sequence derives from a woman aged 60-75 years with acute or convalescent COVID-19. The CDR3 DNA sequence: TGTGCCAGCAGCTTGGACTTGGGACTCTCCTGGGGGGACACTGAAGCTTTCTTT. Its translation: CASSLDLGLSWGDTEAFF.